Below, 8 T cell receptor beta chains from the same sample are listed, as sequenced in a study of T-cell memory formation after mild COVID-19. TCRdb redid the calling of the 5' RACE reads with MiXCR, one entry per CDR3 protein. The table shows around 390,000 distinct CDR3 sequences, with approximately 15% occurring only once. The sequencing sample was made of PBMCs or a T cell subset sorted from them (not recorded which). These receptors were taken from a man aged 18 to 29 who had mild COVID-19 (a few samples of this study predate the infection). Cell type and time point are not known.

In this sample, this clonotype turned up a few times. The chain carries TRBV6-5 and TRBJ1-6, with 10 bases matching TRBD1. The CDR3 length is 16 residues. V trimming: 6 bases; J trimming: 1 base; junction bases outside the gene matches: 3. Germline V gene data show CDR1 as MNHEY and CDR2 as SVGAGI. The CDR3 DNA reads as TGTGCCAGCAGACGGACAGGGGGATCCTATAATTCACCCCTCCACTTT. This codes for CASRRTGGSYNSPLHF.

This clonotype came up a few times. The J gene is TRBJ1-4, the V gene TRBV15, with no clear D. V lost 1 base and J 4 bases, leaving 10 bases between the germline ends. Per the germline V gene, CDR1 is LNHNV and CDR2 is YYDKDF (reference sequence). The CDR3 has 15 amino acids. The CDR3 bases are TGTGCCACCAGCAGAGTAACAGACTTTAATGAAAAACTGTTTTTT. It specifies CATSRVTDFNEKLFF.

This clonotype was seen many times. The J gene is TRBJ1-5, the V gene TRBV7-2; no clear D. Germline CDR1 is SGHTA and CDR2 is FQGNSA. This CDR3 is built from 15 residues. The ends were cut back, 1 base at V and 4 bases at J, with 11 bases in the middle. The CDR3, as DNA: TGTGCCAGCAGCTTAGTCTACAGCCCTAATCAGCCCCAGCATTTT. This encodes CASSLVYSPNQPQHF.

This clonotype was counted a few times. This rearrangement joins TRBV5-1 to TRBJ2-5; no definite D call. CDR1 SGHRS and CDR2 YFSETQ come from the germline V gene. Trimming took off 0 bases at V and 5 bases at J, with 14 bases between the two ends. This CDR3 region has 15 residues. CDR3 sequence (DNA): TGCGCCAGCAGCTTGGGCGACTTGTCGGCGGAGACCCAGTACTTC. Residues: CASSLGDLSAETQYF.

This clonotype was counted a few times. The V gene is TRBV12-3 or TRBV12-4, the J gene TRBJ1-1, with D unresolved. The V end lost 4 bases, the J end lost 0 bases, and 6 bases lay between the germline ends. The CDR3 loop spans 13 amino acids. The CDR3 reads CASSYNMNTEAFF. The CDR3 DNA reads as TGTGCCAGCAGTTATAACATGAACACTGAAGCTTTCTTT.

This clonotype came up a few times. The chain uses TRBV5-1 and TRBJ2-3, with D perhaps matching TRBD1 or TRBD2 (5 bases each). The ends were cut back, 0 bases at V and 3 bases at J, with 11 bases in the middle. Germline values: CDR1 SGHRS, CDR2 YFSETQ. The CDR3 runs 15 residues. In DNA form, the CDR3 reads TGCGCCAGCAGCTTGGCGGCCAGGGAGACAGATACGCAGTATTTT. It specifies CASSLAARETDTQYF.

This chain links TRBV5-4 with TRBJ1-2; perhaps TRBD1 as D (5 bases). Germline loops: CDR1 SGHNT, CDR2 YYREEE (reference sequence). V lost 0 bases and J 6 bases, leaving 12 bases between the germline ends. This CDR3 has 14 residues. The CDR3: CASSLGQGGNGYTF. The CDR3 DNA is TGTGCCAGCAGCTTGGGCCAGGGAGGGAATGGCTACACCTTC.

This clonotype was observed a handful of times. CDR3 nucleotide sequence: TGTGCCAGCAGCTTAGGATTAGCGGGGGAACACACAGATACGCAGTATTTT. Protein: CASSLGLAGEHTDTQYF. The V call is TRBV7-9, the J call TRBJ2-3, with 9 bases lining up with TRBD2. Germline V CDR1 and CDR2: SEHNR, FQNEAQ (reference sequence). V was pared by 1 base and J by 2 bases, with 7 bases of the junction left unmatched. This CDR3 is built from 17 residues. The whole variable domain, filled in from reference TRBV7-9 and TRBJ2-3, reads DTGVSQNPRHKITKRGQNVTFRCDPISEHNRLYWYRQTLGQGPEFLTYFQNEAQLEKSRLLSDRFSAERPKGSFSTLEIQRTEQGDSAMYLCASSLGLAGEHTDTQYFGPGTRLTVL.